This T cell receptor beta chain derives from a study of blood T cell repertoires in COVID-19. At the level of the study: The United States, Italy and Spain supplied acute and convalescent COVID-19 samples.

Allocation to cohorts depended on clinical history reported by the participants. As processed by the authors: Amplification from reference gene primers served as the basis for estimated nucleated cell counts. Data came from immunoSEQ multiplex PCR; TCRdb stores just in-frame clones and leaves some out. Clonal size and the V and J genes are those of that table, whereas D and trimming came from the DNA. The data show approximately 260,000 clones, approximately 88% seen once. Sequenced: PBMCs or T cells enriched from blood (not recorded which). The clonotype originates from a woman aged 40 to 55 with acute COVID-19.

The CDR3 loop is CASRPGRGQSGANVLTF. CDR3 coding DNA: TGTGCCAGCAGGCCGGGCAGGGGGCAATCTGGGGCCAACGTCCTGACTTTC. V gene TRBV27 combines with J gene TRBJ2-6; TRBD1 aligns across 8 bases. J lost 1 base, V lost 6 bases, and 8 bases had no gene match. Germline-derived CDR1 and CDR2 are MNHEY and SMNVEV (reference sequence). The CDR3 runs to 17 residues.